Presented here are 10 T cell receptor beta chains from one specimen sequenced in a study of T-cell reconstitution after alpha-beta-depleted transplantation in children. Molecular barcoding with unique molecular identifiers was used for the TCRbeta library. TCRdb processed the PCR reads anew with MiXCR; each CDR3 protein has one entry. Among hundreds of thousands of distinct CDR3 sequences, about 16% were seen once, and the ten largest hold just under 30%. The sequenced sample was PBMCs, mostly from graft donor cells, obtained 360 days after TCRalphabeta/CD19-depleted stem cell transplant. These TCRs come from a boy under three years old who had a stem cell transplant for Wiskott-Aldrich syndrome, so the T cells may come from the graft donor.

This clonotype was counted a few times. J is TRBJ1-1 and V is TRBV29-1, with a tentative D call TRBD1 (6 bases). The germline gives CDR1 SQVTM, CDR2 ANQGSEA. The V end lost 4 bases, the J end lost 8 bases, and 14 bases lay between the germline ends. The CDR3 is 12 residues long. The CDR3 region is CSVGRIDREAFF. As DNA, the CDR3 is TGCAGCGTTGGCCGAATTGACAGGGAAGCTTTCTTT.

This chain links TRBV24-1 with TRBJ2-1; D remains unclear. Trimming took 2 bases from V and 0 from J, leaving 10 bases between them. The germline V gene has CDR1 KGHDR and CDR2 SFDVKD. The CDR3 length is 16 residues. CDR3 loop: CATSDYGPTSYNEQFF. The CDR3 nucleotides are TGTGCCACCAGTGATTACGGACCCACCTCCTACAATGAGCAGTTCTTC.

The genes are TRBV6-2 or TRBV6-3 and TRBJ1-6, with D unresolved. CDR1 and CDR2 (germline): MNHEY, SVGEGT. This CDR3 region has 12 residues. The V end lost 2 bases, the J end lost 13 bases, and 9 bases lay between the germline ends. The CDR3 DNA is TGTGCCAGCAGTTACCTCAGAAGGCCCCTCCACTTT. Translation gives CASSYLRRPLHF.

This clonotype was recorded a few times. The chain combines TRBV27 with TRBJ2-1, with 9 bases lining up with TRBD2. This CDR3 spans 17 amino acids. CDR1 is MNHEY and CDR2 is SMNVEV in the germline V gene (reference sequence). The V and J ends lost 3 bases and 3 bases, in that order; junction bases with no gene match: 9. The CDR3 region is CASSFLRLAENYNEQFF. The CDR3 region has the DNA TGTGCCAGCAGTTTCCTCAGACTAGCGGAGAACTACAATGAGCAGTTCTTC.

This clonotype was observed a handful of times. The chain uses TRBV7-8 and TRBJ2-7; TRBD1 is a possible D gene (5 bases). V was clipped by 5 bases and J by 6 bases, with 8 bases between them. The CDR3 is made up of 11 amino acids. The V gene's germline CDR1 is SGHVS and CDR2 FQNEAQ. The CDR3 sequence is CASSEDSEQYF. The CDR3, as DNA: TGTGCCAGCAGCGAAGACAGCGAGCAGTACTTC.

The genes are TRBV30 and TRBJ2-7; D is ambiguous. The V gene's germline CDR1 is GTSNPN and CDR2 SVGIG (reference sequence). V dropped 2 bases and J dropped 3 bases, with 14 bases sitting between them. The CDR3 covers 14 residues. The CDR3 loop is CAWSFSRLYYEQYF. Written as DNA, the CDR3 is TGTGCCTGGAGTTTTTCCCGTCTTTACTACGAGCAGTACTTC.

This chain uses TRBV5-1 with TRBJ2-5, with a weak D call TRBD2 (5 bases). The ends were cut back, 2 bases at V and 9 bases at J, with 23 bases in the middle. CDR1 and CDR2 from the germline V gene are SGHRS and YFSETQ. The CDR3 consists of 16 residues. The CDR3 loop reads CASSLDGPVLADPQYF. CDR3 DNA: TGCGCCAGCAGCTTAGATGGCCCGGTGCTAGCAGACCCCCAGTACTTC.

This clonotype was seen a few times. This chain connects TRBV10-3 to TRBJ2-2, with a weak D call TRBD1 (6 bases). Germline loops: CDR1 ENHRY, CDR2 SYGVKD. The CDR3 loop spans 11 amino acids. Trimming cost V 11 bases and J 5 bases, with 9 bases left between them. The DNA of the CDR3 is TGTGCCGTAACAGGGACCGGGGAGCTGTTTTTT. Its translation: CAVTGTGELFF.

The chain employs TRBV20-1 and TRBJ2-1, with 8 bases identical to TRBD2. From germline, CDR1 is DFQATT and CDR2 SNEGSKA (reference sequence). After removal of 0 bases from V and 6 bases from J, the junction contained 10 bases not matched to a gene. This CDR3 contains 16 residues. The chain's CDR3 is CSARDTSGLESNEQFF. The CDR3 DNA reads TGCAGTGCTAGAGATACTTCGGGACTAGAGAGCAATGAGCAGTTCTTC.

The rearrangement links TRBV30 to TRBJ2-4, with D tentatively TRBD1 (6 bases). Deletions cut 5 bases from V and 0 bases from J, with 14 bases between. The CDR3 covers 15 residues. Germline CDR1 and CDR2: GTSNPN and SVGIG (reference sequence). The CDR3 nucleotides are TGTGCCTGGGAACAGGGCGGGTTAGCCAAAAACATTCAGTACTTC. As protein: CAWEQGGLAKNIQYF.